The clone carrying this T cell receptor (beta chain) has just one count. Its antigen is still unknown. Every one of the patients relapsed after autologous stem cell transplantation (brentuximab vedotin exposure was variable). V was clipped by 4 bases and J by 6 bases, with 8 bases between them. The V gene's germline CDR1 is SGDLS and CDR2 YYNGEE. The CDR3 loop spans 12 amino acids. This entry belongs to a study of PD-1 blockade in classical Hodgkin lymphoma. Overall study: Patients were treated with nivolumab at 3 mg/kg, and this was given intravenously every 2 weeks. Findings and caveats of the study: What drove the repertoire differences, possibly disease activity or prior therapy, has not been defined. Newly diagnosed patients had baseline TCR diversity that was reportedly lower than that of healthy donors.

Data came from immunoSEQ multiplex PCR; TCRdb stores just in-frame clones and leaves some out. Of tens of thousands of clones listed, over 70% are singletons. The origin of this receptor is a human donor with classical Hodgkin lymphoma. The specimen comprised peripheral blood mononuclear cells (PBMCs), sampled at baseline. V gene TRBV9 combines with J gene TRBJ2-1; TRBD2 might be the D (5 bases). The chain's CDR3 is CASSFLANEQFF. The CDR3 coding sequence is TGTGCCAGCAGCTTCCTAGCCAATGAGCAGTTCTTC.